This TCR beta chain was profiled in a study of early T cells in non-severe SARS-CoV-2 infection. As for the study in general: The sequenced material was bulk RNA from unsorted whole blood, and its chains were unpaired. Study-level results: Anti-spike CD8 responses were favored in VDJdb matching, and private and CD4 specificities were missed.

V shed 0 bases and J shed 3 bases, with 7 bases lying between them. Germline V gene data show CDR1 as SGHDT and CDR2 as YYEEEE. The CDR3 is 14 amino acids. Attached unique molecular identifiers marked individual cDNA molecules. One entry per CDR3 protein results from TCRdb running MiXCR on the 5' RACE reads. The sample gives about 61,000 distinct CDR3 sequences, roughly a tenth of which show up once; around 1.3% is in the top ten. With respect to this clonotype: Its target is not known.

The genes are TRBV5-6 and TRBJ1-5, with D maybe TRBD1 (5 bases). Sequenced input: whole blood. The receptor comes from an adult who was a healthcare worker with PCR-confirmed SARS-CoV-2 infection or an uninfected control (not recorded which). The CDR3 nucleotides read TGTGCCAGCAGCTTGGGGACAAACAATCAGCCCCAGCATTTT. It is translated as CASSLGTNNQPQHF.